The 22 T cell receptor beta chains below all came from one sample that was sequenced in a study of cytomegalovirus exposure and HLA in healthy donors. This PCR relied on a set of 60 Vbeta primers and 13 Jbeta primers. Generated by immunoSEQ multiplex PCR, the TCRdb table keeps only in-frame clones and is missing some. Of roughly 100,000 clones in the sample, 77% are singletons; the top ten hold 8.6%. The sequencing sample was made of PBMCs. The receptors here all came from a middle-aged woman in good health and CMV-seropositive.

The gene calls are TRBV14 and TRBJ2-3; 10 bases line up with TRBD2. V dropped 4 bases and J dropped 5; count of bases not matched to a gene: 3. Germline CDR1 SGHDN, CDR2 FVKESK. The CDR3 consists of 14 residues. The CDR3 loop is CASSPGLAIDTQYF. The CDR3 bases are TGTGCCAGCAGCCCGGGACTAGCGATAGATACGCAGTATTTT.

This clone was detected only a few times. The V call is TRBV2, the J call TRBJ2-7; a possible D gene is TRBD2 (6 bases). Trimming left V 7 bases short and J 4 bases short, with 17 bases between. Germline V gene lookup returns CDR1 SNHLY and CDR2 FYNNEI. The CDR3 has 14 amino acids. The CDR3 here is CASTVGGPQYEQYF. The CDR3 DNA sequence: TGTGCCAGCACCGTCGGGGGTCCCCAGTACGAGCAGTACTTC.

The chain links TRBV4-1 to TRBJ1-1; D perhaps matches TRBD1 (6 bases). The CDR3 covers 15 residues. Trimming removed 1 base from V and 4 bases from J, with 13 bases in between. Germline V gene sequence: CDR1 MGHRA, CDR2 YSYEKL. The CDR3 DNA reads as TGCGCCAGCAGCCAAGCGCAGGGGAAGCCCACTGAAGCTTTCTTT. Translated, it gives CASSQAQGKPTEAFF.

The chain links TRBV28 to TRBJ1-2; tentative D call: TRBD1 (5 bases). V lost 2 bases and J 5 bases, leaving 12 bases between the germline ends. Germline CDR1 MDHEN, CDR2 SYDVKM. The CDR3 covers 14 residues. The CDR3 spells CASSLRVTAYGYTF. In DNA form, the CDR3 reads TGTGCCAGCAGTTTACGTGTGACAGCGTATGGCTACACCTTC.

The chain has TRBV7-9 and TRBJ2-3, with TRBD2 as a possible D gene (5 bases). Germline V gives CDR1 SEHNR, CDR2 FQNEAQ (reference sequence). The CDR3 is 14 residues long. Trimming cost V 6 bases and J 4 bases, with 14 bases left between them. The CDR3 reads CASRPSSIADTQYF. The CDR3 DNA is TGTGCCAGCAGGCCGTCTAGCATCGCAGATACGCAGTATTTT.

The J gene is TRBJ2-5, the V gene TRBV5-1, with TRBD1 identical over 10 bases. Near its end, the DNA agrees better with TRBJ2-7, so the J call may be wrong. Germline V gives CDR1 SGHRS, CDR2 YFSETQ. This CDR3 is built from 14 residues. The CDR3 nucleotides are TGCGCCAGCAGCAAGGACAGGGGGATTTACGAGCAGTACTTC. Its protein product is CASSKDRGIYEQYF.

This clone was counted between two and nine times. V gene TRBV19 combines with J gene TRBJ2-3; 8 bases are a match to TRBD1. Germline trimming cut 2 bases from V and 5 bases from J; bases unmatched to any gene: 6. The CDR3 sequence is 15 residues long. Germline lookup yields CDR1 LNHDA and CDR2 SQIVND (reference sequence). Here the CDR3 reads CASSIPGGAGDTQYF. Written as DNA, the CDR3 is TGTGCCAGTAGTATACCAGGGGGCGCGGGAGATACGCAGTATTTT.

The CDR3 loop is CASSNTGYEQYF. The CDR3 nucleotides are TGTGCCAGTAGTAATACAGGCTACGAGCAGTACTTC. The rearrangement joins TRBV19 to TRBJ2-7; weak D call: TRBD1 (5 bases). Germline assignment: CDR1 LNHDA and CDR2 SQIVND (reference sequence). The CDR3 has 12 residues. V was cut by 4 bases and J by 3 bases, with 7 bases left in between. The entire variable domain, with the rest obtained from reference TRBV19 and TRBJ2-7, is as follows: DGGITQSPKYLFRKEGQNVTLSCEQNLNHDAMYWYRQDPGQGLRLIYYSQIVNDFQKGDIAEGYSVSREKKESFPLTVTSAQKNPTAFYLCASSNTGYEQYFGPGTRLTVT.

The J gene is TRBJ1-6, the V gene TRBV28; 9 nucleotides match TRBD1. CDR1 MDHEN and CDR2 SYDVKM come from the germline V gene. CDR3 size: 16 residues. Losses at the gene ends were 5 bases for V and 6 bases for J; bases not matched to a gene: 8. CDR3 nucleotides: TGTGCCAGCAGTAACCGGGACAGGGCCGGTAATTCACCCCTCCACTTT. Protein: CASSNRDRAGNSPLHF.

J is TRBJ2-7 and V is TRBV9; 7 bases map to TRBD1. Germline V gene lookup returns CDR1 SGDLS and CDR2 YYNGEE. V shed 4 bases, J shed 2 bases, and the junction held 6 bases outside the gene matches. The CDR3 covers 14 residues. The CDR3 loop reads CASSPTGRAYEQYF. The CDR3 nucleotides read TGTGCCAGCAGCCCGACAGGGAGAGCCTACGAGCAGTACTTC.

V and J are TRBV19 and TRBJ1-1; D is undetermined. The CDR3 loop spans 13 amino acids. V lost 7 bases, J lost 1 base, and 10 bases lay in between. The germline gives CDR1 LNHDA, CDR2 SQIVND (reference sequence). The CDR3 region is CASKLMRNTEAFF. Written as DNA, the CDR3 is TGTGCCAGTAAGCTCATGAGGAACACTGAAGCTTTCTTT.

V and J are TRBV4-1 and TRBJ2-2; 7 nucleotides match TRBD1. Per germline, CDR1 MGHRA and CDR2 YSYEKL. The J segment lost 4 bases and the V segment lost 5 bases, leaving 7 bases of the junction unmatched. The CDR3 spans 15 residues. The CDR3 sequence is CASSKGAGGTGELFF. The CDR3 nucleotides are TGCGCCAGCAGCAAGGGGGCAGGGGGCACCGGGGAGCTGTTTTTT.

This clone was counted between two and nine times. This chain joins TRBV5-5 and TRBJ1-4; D not certain. Germline V gene sequence: CDR1 SGHKS, CDR2 YYEKEE (reference sequence). V shed 0 bases and J shed 3 bases, with 9 bases lying between them. This CDR3 region has 15 residues. The CDR3 DNA reads TGTGCCAGCAGCTTGGCCGGTGGGCCTAATGAAAAACTGTTTTTT. Residues: CASSLAGGPNEKLFF.

The chain is built from TRBV5-1 and TRBJ1-1, with 8 bases identical to TRBD1. V trimming: 4 bases; J trimming: 5 bases; junction bases outside the gene matches: 7. Germline CDR1 reads SGHRS; CDR2 reads YFSETQ. This CDR3 spans 14 amino acids. CDR3 protein: CASSRFDRGTEAFF. CDR3 sequence (DNA): TGCGCCAGCAGCCGATTCGACAGGGGAACTGAAGCTTTCTTT.

This clone was counted only a few times. The V call is TRBV7-9, the J call TRBJ2-7; D is undetermined. Trimming shortened V by 8 bases and J by 2 bases, and 16 bases separated the two germline ends. The CDR3 has 14 residues. The germline V gene has CDR1 SEHNR and CDR2 FQNEAQ (reference sequence). The CDR3 bases are TGTGCCAGCTCCCCTAGACTGGTAGCCTACGAGCAGTACTTC. Amino acids: CASSPRLVAYEQYF.

This chain connects TRBV4-3 to TRBJ2-3, with D perhaps TRBD1 (5 bases). Germline CDR1 is LGHNA and CDR2 is YSLEER. The CDR3 consists of 18 residues. Trimming stripped 0 bases from V and 2 bases from J, with 18 bases between. The CDR3 reads CASSQDHQSQGYTDTQYF. CDR3 coding DNA: TGCGCCAGCAGCCAAGATCATCAGAGCCAGGGATACACAGATACGCAGTATTTT.

V and J are TRBV6-6 and TRBJ2-5; no definite D call. CDR1 is MNHNY and CDR2 is SVGAGI in the germline V gene (reference sequence). V lost 3 bases and J 4 bases, leaving 18 bases between the germline ends. The CDR3 sequence is 16 residues long. CDR3 DNA: TGTGCCAGCAGTTATGGTGTGACACCGCCTTTAGAGACCCAGTACTTC. Translating it yields CASSYGVTPPLETQYF.

This clone was found once. The chain has TRBV7-2 and TRBJ2-7, with 8 bases matching TRBD2. This CDR3 has 15 amino acids. Germline CDR1 SGHTA, CDR2 FQGNSA. The V segment lost 1 base and the J segment 5 bases; nucleotides outside the gene matches: 7. The CDR3 spells CASSLDPGGRHEQYF. Written as DNA, the CDR3 is TGTGCCAGCAGCTTAGACCCGGGGGGGCGGCACGAGCAGTACTTC.

This clone was observed a single time. The V gene is TRBV5-1, the J gene TRBJ1-2; tentatively, D is TRBD1 (5 bases). The CDR3 length is 14 residues. From germline, CDR1 is SGHRS and CDR2 YFSETQ. V shed 2 bases and J shed 1 base, with 9 bases lying between them. DNA for the CDR3: TGCGCCAGCAGCTTTGGGACTCTTAACTATGGCTACACCTTC. It codes for CASSFGTLNYGYTF.

The V and J genes are TRBV18 and TRBJ1-1, with a weak D call TRBD1 (6 bases). V was shortened by 5 bases and J by 0 bases, with 10 bases between the two germline ends. Per germline, CDR1 KGHSH and CDR2 LQKENI. The CDR3 length is 14 residues. CDR3 nucleotides: TGTGCCAGCTCAAGACAGGCCATGAACACTGAAGCTTTCTTT. Amino acid sequence: CASSRQAMNTEAFF.

The chain uses TRBV4-1 and TRBJ2-1, with D possibly TRBD2 on 6 matching bases. The CDR3 length is 14 residues. The V and J ends lost 1 base and 6 bases respectively, with 10 bases between them. The germline CDR1 and CDR2 sequences are MGHRA and YSYEKL. The CDR3 is CASSQAQGGNEQFF. CDR3 bases: TGCGCCAGCAGCCAAGCTCAGGGAGGCAATGAGCAGTTCTTC.

This chain uses TRBV4-2 with TRBJ2-1; the D gene is possibly TRBD2 (5 bases). This CDR3 has 16 amino acids. Between the trimmed V and J ends, which lost 1 base and 6 bases, there was a span of 16 bases. Germline lookup yields CDR1 LGHNA and CDR2 YNFKEQ. The CDR3 DNA reads TGTGCCAGCAGCCAAGGTCGTCTAGCTCCGGCCAATGAGCAGTTCTTC. Translating gives CASSQGRLAPANEQFF.